This entry lists 24 T cell receptor beta chains sequenced from one sample in a study of graft-versus-host responses after intestinal transplantation. Produced via immunoSEQ multiplex PCR; TCRdb's table is partial and in-frame only. The sample shows some 10,000 clones, roughly a third of them seen only once. Irradiated, violet-dye-labeled stimulator cells, some 200,000 in number, were plated with some 200,000 CFSE-labeled responder cells. The source material was alloreactive CD8+ T cells from a mixed lymphocyte reaction culture, sampled before intestinal transplant. Subset meaning: CFSE-low proliferating T cells sorted from approximately 6-day pre-transplant mixed lymphocyte reaction (GvH or HvG direction). The receptor source for this set is a human patient who received an intestinal transplant.

Judged by abundance, this clone is medium-sized (0.01 to 0.1%). The chain combines TRBV19 with TRBJ1-5, with a possible D match to TRBD1 (6 bases). This CDR3 contains 12 residues. Trimming stripped 4 bases from V and 6 bases from J, with 7 bases between. Germline CDR1 is LNHDA and CDR2 is SQIVND (reference sequence). This chain's CDR3 is CASSTGVQPQHF. The CDR3 DNA follows: TGTGCCAGTAGTACAGGGGTTCAGCCCCAGCATTTT.

A few counts support this clone. The gene calls are TRBV2 and TRBJ2-7; 7 bases are shared with TRBD1. The J segment lost 3 bases and the V segment lost 5 bases, leaving 7 bases of the junction unmatched. The V gene's germline CDR1 is SNHLY and CDR2 FYNNEI. The CDR3 covers 14 residues. The CDR3 protein is CASSSGGSSYEQYF. CDR3 nucleotides: TGTGCCAGCAGTTCAGGGGGATCCAGCTACGAGCAGTACTTC.

The chain couples TRBV27 to TRBJ2-5; 11 positions match TRBD2. The CDR3 runs 16 residues. Germline-derived CDR1 and CDR2 are MNHEY and SMNVEV (reference sequence). V lost 5 bases, J lost 5 bases, and 10 bases stayed unmatched. The CDR3 here is CASSQLAGGPYETQYF. The CDR3 DNA follows: TGTGCCAGCAGTCAATTAGCGGGGGGGCCTTACGAGACCCAGTACTTC.

The chain is built from TRBV6-5 and TRBJ2-1; possibly TRBD1 for D (5 bases). CDR3 length: 15 residues. Germline V gene lookup returns CDR1 MNHEY and CDR2 SVGAGI. Trimming shortened V by 5 bases and J by 0 bases, and 11 bases separated the two germline ends. The CDR3 is CASSQDMSSYNEQFF. CDR3 coding DNA: TGTGCCAGCAGTCAGGACATGAGCTCCTACAATGAGCAGTTCTTC.

This clone is labeled medium-sized (0.01 to 0.1%). The J gene is TRBJ2-1, the V gene TRBV9; 9 bases agree with TRBD1. This CDR3 comprises 17 residues. Per the germline V gene, CDR1 is SGDLS and CDR2 is YYNGEE. The ends lost 3 bases at V and 6 bases at J; junction bases unmatched: 13. CDR3 residues: CASSADPAGTGSNEQFF. As DNA, the CDR3 is TGTGCCAGCAGCGCCGATCCGGCCGGGACAGGGTCCAATGAGCAGTTCTTC.

This clone was counted only a few times. V and J are TRBV4-3 and TRBJ2-1, with 8 bases identical to TRBD2. CDR3 length equals 15 residues. Germline-derived CDR1 and CDR2 are LGHNA and YSLEER. The V gene end was trimmed by 2 bases and the J gene end by 9 bases; junction bases not matched to a gene: 9. The CDR3 DNA reads TGCGCCAGCAGCCAACGGGAGGGCCAAAAAGTTGAGCAGTTCTTC. It yields the protein CASSQREGQKVEQFF.

The gene calls are TRBV27 and TRBJ2-7; 7 nucleotides agree with TRBD1. Looked up from germline, CDR1 is MNHEY and CDR2 is SMNVEV (reference sequence). The CDR3 has 14 amino acids. The V gene end was trimmed by 3 bases and the J gene end by 4 bases; junction bases not matched to a gene: 6. The CDR3 nucleotides are TGTGCCAGCAGTTTGGGAAGGGGGCGATACGAGCAGTACTTC. Its protein is CASSLGRGRYEQYF.

The J gene is TRBJ2-7, the V gene TRBV27; the D gene is possibly TRBD1 (6 bases). Germline-derived CDR1 and CDR2 are MNHEY and SMNVEV (reference sequence). V was pared by 6 bases and J by 0 bases, with 9 bases between. The CDR3 spans 13 residues. CDR3 bases: TGTGCCAGCAGCAGGGGCAGCTCCTACGAGCAGTACTTC. Translated: CASSRGSSYEQYF.

The chain carries TRBV4-1 and TRBJ1-2; TRBD1 matches 7 bases. V dropped 4 bases and J dropped 8; count of bases not matched to a gene: 16. Germline V gene data show CDR1 as MGHRA and CDR2 as YSYEKL. CDR3 length equals 16 residues. The CDR3 coding sequence is TGCGCCAGCAGCCTAAGGGGGCGGACCCCCCGGGGCGGCTACACCTTC. Translated, it gives CASSLRGRTPRGGYTF.

The CDR3 DNA follows: TGCGCCAGCAGGGAATCGAGGTTCCAAGAGACCCAGTACTTC. Amino acids: CASRESRFQETQYF. The rearrangement links TRBV10-2 to TRBJ2-5; D unresolved. This CDR3 contains 14 residues. CDR1 is WSHSY and CDR2 is SAAADI in the germline V gene. Trimming left V 6 bases short and J 1 base short, with 12 bases between.

This clone was counted between two and nine times. The chain employs TRBV7-6 and TRBJ1-6; D is possibly TRBD1 (5 bases). The CDR3 contains 16 residues. The V gene lost 5 bases and the J gene lost 0 bases, with 11 bases spanning the gap. Germline V gene lookup returns CDR1 SGHVS and CDR2 FNYEAQ. The DNA for the CDR3 is TGTGCCAGCAGCCCAGGGACTTTCTCCTATAATTCACCCCTCCACTTT. Encoded protein: CASSPGTFSYNSPLHF.

This clone counts as medium-sized. This chain uses TRBV7-8 with TRBJ2-3, with 8 bases matching TRBD2. J was trimmed by 0 bases and V by 2 bases; bases with no gene match: 16. CDR1 SGHVS and CDR2 FQNEAQ come from the germline V gene. The CDR3 consists of 20 residues. CDR3: CASSLFPNSGKDLSTDTQYF. The DNA of the CDR3 is TGTGCCAGCAGCTTATTCCCCAATAGCGGGAAAGACCTCAGCACAGATACGCAGTATTTT.

V is TRBV28 and J is TRBJ1-5; a weak D match, TRBD1 (6 bases). This CDR3 is built from 16 residues. Germline values: CDR1 MDHEN, CDR2 SYDVKM. V was shortened by 3 bases and J by 4 bases, with 16 bases between the two germline ends. The DNA of the CDR3 is TGTGCCAGCAGTTTGTGGGACAACCGAGGTAATCAGCCCCAGCATTTT. Amino acids: CASSLWDNRGNQPQHF.

The chain is built from TRBV28 and TRBJ2-4, with a weak D call TRBD2 (5 bases). The CDR3 has 16 residues. Germline values: CDR1 MDHEN, CDR2 SYDVKM. Trimming pared 4 bases from V and 6 bases from J, leaving 19 bases between. Here the CDR3 DNA reads TGTGCCAGCAGTTCCCCAGTGTTCGCGGGTATAAACATTCAGTACTTC. The encoded protein is CASSSPVFAGINIQYF.

The V call is TRBV9, the J call TRBJ2-5; TRBD2 might be the D (5 bases). The J call is doubtful: the DNA matches TRBJ2-7 better. The germline gives CDR1 SGDLS, CDR2 YYNGEE. CDR3 length: 15 amino acids. The DNA of the CDR3 is TGTGCCAGCAGCGTAGGCACTAGTCCTCCCTACGAGCAGTACTTC. This translates into CASSVGTSPPYEQYF.

By its share, this clone is medium-sized. The chain recombines TRBV7-4 with TRBJ1-2; D remains ambiguous. The CDR3 sequence is 12 residues long. V gave up 6 bases and J gave up 5 bases, with 10 bases separating them. Germline V CDR1 and CDR2: SGHVT, SQSDAQ. The CDR3 nucleotides read TGTGCCAGCAGAAAGAGCCCATATGGCTACACCTTC. Its translation is CASRKSPYGYTF.

The chain has TRBV27 and TRBJ2-1, with 8 bases matching TRBD2. V shed 5 bases and J 2 bases; nucleotides not matched to a gene: 5. CDR1 MNHEY and CDR2 SMNVEV come from the germline V gene (reference sequence). CDR3 length: 15 amino acids. Written as DNA, the CDR3 is TGTGCCAGCAGTACGGGACTAGTAACCTACAATGAGCAGTTCTTC. This translates into CASSTGLVTYNEQFF.

This clone appeared a few times. The chain combines TRBV30 with TRBJ2-3; 8 nucleotides agree with TRBD2. Germline trimming cut 0 bases from V and 0 bases from J; bases unmatched to any gene: 2. Germline V gene lookup returns CDR1 GTSNPN and CDR2 SVGIG (reference sequence). The CDR3 runs 15 residues. The chain's CDR3 is CAWSVRGGSTDTQYF. The CDR3 coding sequence is TGTGCCTGGAGTGTACGGGGGGGGAGCACAGATACGCAGTATTTT.

In this sample, this clone turned up a few times. This chain links TRBV18 with TRBJ2-7; 9 bases agree with TRBD1. V gave up 3 bases and J gave up 5 bases; unmatched junction bases: 11. The CDR3 sequence is 16 residues long. Germline values: CDR1 KGHSH, CDR2 LQKENI. For the CDR3, the DNA is TGTGCCAGCTCACCGTACCGGACAGGGGATGTGGACGAGCAGTACTTC. Amino acids: CASSPYRTGDVDEQYF.

This clone was picked up a small number of times. The gene calls are TRBV7-2 and TRBJ1-1; TRBD1 might be the D (5 bases). Germline V gene sequence: CDR1 SGHTA, CDR2 FQGNSA. Between the trimmed V and J ends, which lost 5 bases and 0 bases, there was a span of 13 bases. The CDR3 sequence is 15 residues long. The CDR3 DNA follows: TGTGCCAGCAGCCCCTTCAGGGTAGTGAACACTGAAGCTTTCTTT. The encoded protein is CASSPFRVVNTEAFF.

This clone turned up a few times. The chain combines TRBV6-5 with TRBJ1-5; 9 bases match TRBD1. The CDR3 sequence is 15 residues long. Germline V gives CDR1 MNHEY, CDR2 SVGAGI. J was trimmed by 4 bases and V by 5 bases; bases with no gene match: 6. DNA for the CDR3: TGTGCCAGCAGTCTCGGACAGGGGAGAAATCAGCCCCAGCATTTT. Protein product: CASSLGQGRNQPQHF.

The rearrangement joins TRBV27 to TRBJ2-7; TRBD2 matches 16 bases. After removal of 2 bases from V and 11 bases from J, the junction contained 9 bases not matched to a gene. The V gene's germline CDR1 is MNHEY and CDR2 SMNVEV (reference sequence). The CDR3 runs 16 residues. The CDR3 here is CASSLRGGGLAGGEYF. As DNA, the CDR3 is TGTGCCAGCAGTTTAAGAGGGGGGGGACTAGCGGGAGGGGAGTACTTC.

The chain joins TRBV19 to TRBJ2-1; D not certain. CDR1 and CDR2 from the germline V gene are LNHDA and SQIVND (reference sequence). The CDR3 consists of 15 residues. Trimming removed 9 bases at V and 8 bases at J, with 23 bases between. The CDR3 nucleotides are TGTGCCAGCAAGGAAGATACGGCTAGTGGTGATGAGCAGTTCTTC. Its translation is CASKEDTASGDEQFF.

The V call is TRBV9, the J call TRBJ2-1; 8 bases are shared with TRBD1. The CDR3 totals 16 residues. Germline trimming cut 3 bases from V and 0 bases from J; bases unmatched to any gene: 5. CDR1 is SGDLS, CDR2 YYNGEE, per germline. Written as DNA, the CDR3 is TGTGCCAGCAGCGCCGGACAGGGCAGCTCCTACAATGAGCAGTTCTTC. Residues: CASSAGQGSSYNEQFF.